A single sample gave rise to the 3 T cell receptor beta chains below, sequenced in a study of blood T cell repertoires in COVID-19. Here immunoSEQ multiplex PCR was the method, and the copy in TCRdb shows in-frame clones only, minus some. The sample lists fewer than 350,000 clones, about 86% seen once, with roughly 12% in the top ten. Material for sequencing was peripheral blood. The receptors shown here come from a woman in her thirties with COVID-19, enrolled during active disease.

The chain is built from TRBV2 and TRBJ2-6; D might be TRBD1 (5 bases). Per germline, CDR1 SNHLY and CDR2 FYNNEI. With 4 bases removed from V and 4 bases from J, the gap between germline ends came to 11 bases. The CDR3 is made up of 15 amino acids. Here the CDR3 DNA reads TGTGCCAGCAGTGGACAGATTACCGGGGCCAACGTCCTGACTTTC. This codes for CASSGQITGANVLTF.

This clone is a singleton in its sample. Other DNA sequences in the sample encode the same CDR3. This chain links TRBV18 with TRBJ2-3, with a weak D call TRBD2 (6 bases). Trimming took 3 bases from V and 1 from J, leaving 8 bases between them. This CDR3 has 14 amino acids. The germline gives CDR1 KGHSH, CDR2 LQKENI. The CDR3 reads CASSPGGGTDTQYF. The DNA for the CDR3 is TGTGCCAGCTCACCCGGAGGGGGCACAGATACGCAGTATTTT.

This clone came up a few times. The CDR3 nucleotides read TGTGCCGGCAACCGGGGATTGGGCTACACCTTC. This sequence encodes CAGNRGLGYTF. V usage is TRBV12-3 or TRBV12-4 and J usage is TRBJ1-2; D call uncertain. The length of the CDR3 is 11 residues. Trimming pared 11 bases from V and 8 bases from J, leaving 15 bases between.